A selection of T cell receptor beta chains follows, all from one sample in a study of T cell responses to AZD1222 COVID-19 vaccine. Profiling relied on immunoSEQ multiplex PCR, and the TCRdb table lists in-frame clones only, not all of them. The table has around 150,000 clones, 70% to 90% seen once. Sequenced here: peripheral blood, sampled on day 0 of AZD1222 vaccination. The receptors originated from an adult in good health. The CDR3 runs from the conserved cysteine through the conserved F or W. The D gene is left open where the match is weak.

cdr3_nt cdr3_aa j_call v_call d_call cdr3_length
TGTGCCAGAGGAGGGGGCAGATTGGCTTTCTTT CARGGGRLAFF TRBJ1-1 TRBV2 TRBD1 11
TGTGCCAGCAGTATCCCGGGACAGGGTACCTATAACTATGGCTACACCTTC CASSIPGQGTYNYGYTF TRBJ1-2 TRBV28 TRBD1 17
TGTGCCACCCAGGCCCAGGGCTTGGAGACCCAGTACTTC CATQAQGLETQYF TRBJ2-5 TRBV24-1 - 13
TGTGCCAGCAGACCAAGGACAGGGGCTAACTATGGCTACACCTTC CASRPRTGANYGYTF TRBJ1-2 TRBV28 TRBD1 15
TGTGCCAGCAGCGTAGCTAGCAGGGCAGTGCAGTACTTC CASSVASRAVQYF TRBJ2-7 TRBV9 - 13
TGTGCCAGCAGGGACAGGGCTTCCAGCGAGCAGTACTTC CASRDRASSEQYF TRBJ2-7 TRBV27 TRBD1 13
TGTGCCAGCTCACCCCGGGGCGGAAATGGCTACACCTTC CASSPRGGNGYTF TRBJ1-2 TRBV18 - 13
TGTGCCAGCAGTGGGGGTAGCGCCTTGGGGGATACGCAGTATTTT CASSGGSALGDTQYF TRBJ2-3 TRBV2 - 15
TGCGCCAGCAGTCAGGACAGCGGCAATCAGCCCCAGCATTTT CASSQDSGNQPQHF TRBJ1-5 TRBV5-1 - 14
TGTGCCAGCGGAAGGGACAGGGGAGAGACCCAGTACTTC CASGRDRGETQYF TRBJ2-5 TRBV28 TRBD1 13
TGTGCCATCAAAGAGACAGGGGAGTACTACGAGCAGTACTTC CAIKETGEYYEQYF TRBJ2-7 TRBV10-3 TRBD1 14
TGCGCCAGCAGCTTGAAGAGGAGCCCAGATACGCAGTATTTT CASSLKRSPDTQYF TRBJ2-3 TRBV5-1 - 14
TGTGCCACCATACAGAACACTGAAGCTTTCTTT CATIQNTEAFF TRBJ1-1 TRBV6-5 - 11
TGTGCCAGCAGTCCTGCTTACACGAACCAAAACCGACAGGGGGCCTGGATGAACACTGAAGCTTTCTTT CASSPAYTNQNRQGAWMNTEAFF TRBJ1-1 TRBV6-6 TRBD1 23
TGCGCCAGCAGCCAAGCAGGACAGGGGAGGTTGAATGAGCAGTTCTTC CASSQAGQGRLNEQFF TRBJ2-1 TRBV4-1 TRBD1 16
TGTGCCAGTAGTATACAGGCCGCCTCCTACGAGCAGTACTTC CASSIQAASYEQYF TRBJ2-7 TRBV19 - 14
TGTGCCAGCAGCGCAGGGCTCCCTAGCAATCAGCCCCAGCATTTT CASSAGLPSNQPQHF TRBJ1-5 TRBV2 - 15
TGTGCCAGCAGCTTAGGGGGCAGCCCACACAATGAGCAGTTCTTC CASSLGGSPHNEQFF TRBJ2-1 TRBV5-5 TRBD1 15
TGCGCCAGCAGCTTGAGTCCAGGGATCCACAATGAGCAGTTCTTC CASSLSPGIHNEQFF TRBJ2-1 TRBV5-1 - 15
TGTGCCAGCAGCCAAGGGGGGGATTCACCCCTCCACTTT CASSQGGDSPLHF TRBJ1-6 TRBV3-1/TRBV3-2 - 13
TGCAGTGCTAGTCTTCCGACTAGCGGGAGGGTTGGATACGAGCAGTACTTC CSASLPTSGRVGYEQYF TRBJ2-7 TRBV20-1 TRBD2 17
TGTGCCAGTAGTGCCGGGACAGGGGGAACCGGGGAGCTGTTTTTT CASSAGTGGTGELFF TRBJ2-2 TRBV19 TRBD1 15
TGTGCCAGTAGTAGAGGAAGACAGGGAAACACTGAAGCTTTCTTT CASSRGRQGNTEAFF TRBJ1-1 TRBV19 TRBD1 15
TGTGCCAGCAGCCTCGGGACTAGCGGCCCGGGCGAGCAGTACTTC CASSLGTSGPGEQYF TRBJ2-7 TRBV3-1/TRBV3-2 TRBD2 15
TGCGCCAGCAGCCCGGACAGTCCGAGTTACAATGAGCAGTTCTTC CASSPDSPSYNEQFF TRBJ2-1 TRBV4-1 - 15